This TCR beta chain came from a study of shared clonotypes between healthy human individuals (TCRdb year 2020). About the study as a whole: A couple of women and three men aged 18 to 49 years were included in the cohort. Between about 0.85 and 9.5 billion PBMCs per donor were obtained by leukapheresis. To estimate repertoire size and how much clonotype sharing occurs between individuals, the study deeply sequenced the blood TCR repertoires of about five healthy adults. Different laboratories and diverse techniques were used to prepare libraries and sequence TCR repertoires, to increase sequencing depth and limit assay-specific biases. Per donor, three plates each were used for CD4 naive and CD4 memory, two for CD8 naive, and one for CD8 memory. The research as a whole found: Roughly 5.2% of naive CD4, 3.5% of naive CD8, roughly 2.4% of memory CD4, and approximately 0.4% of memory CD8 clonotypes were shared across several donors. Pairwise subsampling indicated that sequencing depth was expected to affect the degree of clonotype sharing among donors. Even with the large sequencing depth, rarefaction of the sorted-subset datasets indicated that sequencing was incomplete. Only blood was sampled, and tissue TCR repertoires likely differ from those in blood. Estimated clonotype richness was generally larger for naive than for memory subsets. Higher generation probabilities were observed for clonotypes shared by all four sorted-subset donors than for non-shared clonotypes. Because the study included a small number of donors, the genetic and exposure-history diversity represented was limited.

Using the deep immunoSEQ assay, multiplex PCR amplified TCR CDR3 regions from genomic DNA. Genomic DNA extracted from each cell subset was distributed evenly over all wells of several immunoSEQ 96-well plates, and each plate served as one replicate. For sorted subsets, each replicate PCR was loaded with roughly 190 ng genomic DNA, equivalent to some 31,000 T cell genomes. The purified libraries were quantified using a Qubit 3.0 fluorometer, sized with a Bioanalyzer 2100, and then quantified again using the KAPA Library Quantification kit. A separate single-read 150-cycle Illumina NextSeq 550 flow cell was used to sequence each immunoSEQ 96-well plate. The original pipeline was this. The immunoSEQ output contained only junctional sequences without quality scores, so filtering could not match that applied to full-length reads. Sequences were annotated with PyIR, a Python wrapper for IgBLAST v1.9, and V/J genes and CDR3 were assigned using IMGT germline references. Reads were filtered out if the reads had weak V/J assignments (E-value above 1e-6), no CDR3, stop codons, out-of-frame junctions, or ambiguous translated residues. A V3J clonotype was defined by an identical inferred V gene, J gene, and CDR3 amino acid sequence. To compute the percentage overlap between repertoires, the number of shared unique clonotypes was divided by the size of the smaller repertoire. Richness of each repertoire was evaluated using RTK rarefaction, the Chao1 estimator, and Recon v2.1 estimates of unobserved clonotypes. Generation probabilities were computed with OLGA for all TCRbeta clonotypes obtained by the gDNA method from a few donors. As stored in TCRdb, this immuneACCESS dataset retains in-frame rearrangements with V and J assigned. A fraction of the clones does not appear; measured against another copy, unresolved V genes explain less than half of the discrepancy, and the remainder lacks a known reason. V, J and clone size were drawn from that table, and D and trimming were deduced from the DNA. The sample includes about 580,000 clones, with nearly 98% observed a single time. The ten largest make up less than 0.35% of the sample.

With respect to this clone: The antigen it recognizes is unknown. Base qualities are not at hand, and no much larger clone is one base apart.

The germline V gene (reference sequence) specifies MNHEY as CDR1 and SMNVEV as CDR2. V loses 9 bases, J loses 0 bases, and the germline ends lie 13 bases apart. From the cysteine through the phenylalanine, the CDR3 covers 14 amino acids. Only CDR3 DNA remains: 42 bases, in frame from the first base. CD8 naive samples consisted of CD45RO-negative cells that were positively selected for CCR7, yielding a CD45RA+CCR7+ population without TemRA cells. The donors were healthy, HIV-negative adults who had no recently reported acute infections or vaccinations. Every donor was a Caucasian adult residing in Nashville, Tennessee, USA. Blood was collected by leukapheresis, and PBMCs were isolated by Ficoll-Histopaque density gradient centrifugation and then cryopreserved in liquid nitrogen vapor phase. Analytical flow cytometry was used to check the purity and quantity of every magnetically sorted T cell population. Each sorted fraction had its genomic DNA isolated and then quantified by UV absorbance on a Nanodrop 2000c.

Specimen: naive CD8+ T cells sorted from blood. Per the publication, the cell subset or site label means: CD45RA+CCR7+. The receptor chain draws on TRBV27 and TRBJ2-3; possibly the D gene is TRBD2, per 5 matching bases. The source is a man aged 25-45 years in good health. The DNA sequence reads TGTGCCAGTACGAATGGCGGGAGCACAGATACGCAGTATTTT. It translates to CASTNGGSTDTQYF.